The 18 T cell receptor beta chains below come from one sample, sequenced in a study of breast tumors, draining lymph nodes, adjacent tissues. From the multiplex PCR reads, TCRdb called clonotypes with MiXCR, one entry per CDR3 protein. The table lists around 140,000 distinct CDR3 sequences, around 22% of them singletons. Axillary draining lymph nodes of breast cancer patients supplied the node samples. Material for sequencing was axillary lymph node tissue. These receptors all come from a female donor with breast cancer. Some clones in this sample may be carry-over from other donors' samples.

This clonotype came up many times. The chain uses TRBV2 and TRBJ2-5; possible D gene TRBD1, 6 bases. Germline V gene lookup returns CDR1 SNHLY and CDR2 FYNNEI. The CDR3 sequence is 14 residues long. V gave up 4 bases and J gave up 5 bases, with 14 bases separating them. The CDR3 loop reads CASSANRVGETQYF. CDR3 sequence (DNA): TGTGCCAGCAGTGCAAACAGGGTAGGGGAGACCCAGTACTTC.

This clonotype was recorded many times. The chain joins TRBV20-1 to TRBJ2-3; TRBD2 might be the D (5 bases). Germline V gives CDR1 DFQATT, CDR2 SNEGSKA (reference sequence). The CDR3 sequence is 11 residues long. V was clipped by 6 bases and J by 6 bases, with 10 bases between them. CDR3 sequence: CSAGGEDTQYF. The CDR3 DNA follows: TGCAGTGCCGGAGGTGAGGATACGCAGTATTTT.

This clonotype was recorded many times. The chain is built from TRBV29-1 and TRBJ2-7, with TRBD2 identical over 8 bases. The CDR3 covers 13 residues. V trimming: 0 bases; J trimming: 6 bases; junction bases outside the gene matches: 4. Germline CDR1 is SQVTM and CDR2 is ANQGSEA. CDR3 amino acids: CSVEEEAGAEQYF. For the CDR3, the DNA is TGCAGCGTTGAAGAGGAAGCGGGAGCCGAGCAGTACTTC.

The V call is TRBV20-1, the J call TRBJ1-1; 9 bases agree with TRBD1. V lost 4 bases and J lost 2; bases outside the gene matches: 8. This CDR3 contains 15 residues. From germline, CDR1 is DFQATT and CDR2 SNEGSKA (reference sequence). CDR3 DNA sequence: TGCAGTGCTAAAGGACAGGGGCCGCGTAACACTGAAGCTTTCTTT. This sequence encodes CSAKGQGPRNTEAFF.

This clonotype has at least ten counts. V is TRBV10-2 and J is TRBJ2-1; D remains unclear. Germline V gives CDR1 WSHSY, CDR2 SAAADI. CDR3 length equals 14 residues. V lost 4 bases and J 0 bases, leaving 7 bases between the germline ends. The CDR3 spells CASSGYGSYNEQFF. The CDR3 region has the DNA TGCGCCAGCAGTGGGTATGGCTCCTACAATGAGCAGTTCTTC.

This clonotype was observed at least ten times. This chain connects TRBV5-1 to TRBJ2-2, with a weak D call TRBD2 (6 bases). Germline V gene sequence: CDR1 SGHRS, CDR2 YFSETQ. The CDR3 length is 16 residues. V lost 0 bases and J lost 5, with 14 bases in between. The CDR3 reads CASSLAAGSGTGELFF. In DNA, the CDR3 is TGCGCCAGCAGCTTGGCCGCAGGGAGCGGGACCGGGGAGCTGTTTTTT.

Ten or more counts support this clonotype. CDR3 protein: CSATRLAGGPPYQETQYF. The CDR3 nucleotides read TGCAGTGCTACCCGGCTAGCGGGAGGCCCCCCGTACCAAGAGACCCAGTACTTC. The V gene is TRBV20-1, the J gene TRBJ2-5; 11 bases map to TRBD2. Unmatched junction bases numbered 13, after V lost 4 bases and J lost 0 bases. CDR1 is DFQATT and CDR2 is SNEGSKA in the germline V gene (reference sequence). The CDR3 loop spans 18 amino acids.

Only a few counts were recorded for this clonotype. The chain couples TRBV7-2 to TRBJ2-5, with 9 bases that match TRBD1. The CDR3 is 15 residues long. Germline V gene lookup returns CDR1 SGHTA and CDR2 FQGNSA. V lost 5 bases to trimming and J lost 0 bases; unmatched junction nucleotides: 4. The DNA of the CDR3 is TGTGCCAGCAGCGCAGACAGGGGGTACCAAGAGACCCAGTACTTC. Translated: CASSADRGYQETQYF.

In regard to this clonotype: A read error is possible here, since a much larger clone lies one base away. The V gene is TRBV27, the J gene TRBJ2-7; D remains ambiguous. The CDR3 sequence is 15 residues long. The V gene's germline CDR1 is MNHEY and CDR2 SMNVEV (reference sequence). CDR3 DNA: TGTGCCAGCAGTTTATACCCGGGTGCAACCTACGAGCGGTACTTC. Its translation: CASSLYPGATYERYF.

This clonotype has ten or more counts. This chain uses TRBV20-1 with TRBJ2-1, with 10 nucleotides matching TRBD2. The CDR3 is made up of 13 amino acids. CDR1 and CDR2 (germline): DFQATT, SNEGSKA (reference sequence). V shed 4 bases and J 7 bases; nucleotides not matched to a gene: 4. Written as DNA, the CDR3 is TGCAGTGCTATTTCACTAGCGGGAAATGAGCAGTTCTTC. It specifies CSAISLAGNEQFF.

This clonotype was detected many times. V and J are TRBV7-9 and TRBJ2-2; weak D call: TRBD2 (5 bases). Germline V gives CDR1 SEHNR, CDR2 FQNEAQ (reference sequence). The CDR3 loop spans 17 amino acids. The germline V and J ends were trimmed by 1 base and 6 bases, with 18 bases remaining between them. CDR3 DNA: TGTGCCAGCAGCTTAGGAGTAGGTGGGAGAGAGGCCGGGGAGCTGTTTTTT. This sequence encodes CASSLGVGGREAGELFF.

On this clonotype: A clone one base away is much larger, so this may be a read error. The CDR3 protein is CASSSSGDSGITIYF. The CDR3 DNA is TGCGCCAGCAGCTCCTCAGGGGACTCTGGAATCACCATATATTTT. The chain carries TRBV5-1 and TRBJ1-3; a weak D match, TRBD1 (6 bases). CDR1 SGHRS and CDR2 YFSETQ come from the germline V gene. This CDR3 is 15 amino acids long.

This clonotype was counted at least ten times. V is TRBV7-9 and J is TRBJ2-2, with D unresolved. Between the trimmed V and J ends, which lost 3 bases and 4 bases, there was a span of 3 bases. CDR3 size: 12 residues. Germline V gene sequence: CDR1 SEHNR, CDR2 FQNEAQ (reference sequence). CDR3 sequence: CASSFSTGELFF. Written as DNA, the CDR3 is TGTGCCAGCAGCTTTTCCACCGGGGAGCTGTTTTTT.

There are many counts of this clonotype. The genes are TRBV20-1 and TRBJ2-1; 9 bases are a match to TRBD2. The V gene end was trimmed by 3 bases and the J gene end by 5 bases; junction bases not matched to a gene: 8. This CDR3 is built from 15 residues. CDR1 and CDR2 (germline): DFQATT, SNEGSKA (reference sequence). CDR3 amino acids: CSASPRAGGHNEQFF. The CDR3 DNA is TGCAGTGCTAGCCCCCGAGCGGGAGGCCACAATGAGCAGTTCTTC.

This clonotype was seen many times. The chain links TRBV10-2 to TRBJ2-1; 8 bases align to TRBD1. Trimming took 6 bases from V and 3 from J; bases not matched to a gene: 4. The germline V gene has CDR1 WSHSY and CDR2 SAAADI. CDR3 size: 14 residues. This CDR3 is CASRGQENYNEQFF. DNA of the CDR3: TGCGCCAGCAGGGGACAGGAAAACTACAATGAGCAGTTCTTC.

The chain is built from TRBV25-1 and TRBJ2-5; 8 bases match TRBD2. The CDR3 has 15 residues. Trimming removed 6 bases from V and 5 bases from J; junction bases left unmatched: 11. From germline, CDR1 is MGHDK and CDR2 SYGVNS. The CDR3 bases are TGTGCCAGCAGCCGGGGGGACGGGAGGGCTGAGACCCAGTACTTC. Translated, it gives CASSRGDGRAETQYF.

This clonotype appeared many times. The chain joins TRBV7-8 to TRBJ2-2, with D tentatively TRBD2 (6 bases). CDR1 is SGHVS, CDR2 FQNEAQ, per germline. V lost 4 bases, J lost 6 bases, and 9 bases lay in between. The CDR3 loop spans 13 amino acids. DNA for the CDR3: TGTGCCAGCAGCTATACTAGCCCCGGGGAGCTGTTTTTT. Protein: CASSYTSPGELFF.

This clonotype appeared many times. V and J are TRBV6-1 and TRBJ2-2; the D is unclear. The ends were cut back, 3 bases at V and 8 bases at J, with 16 bases in the middle. The length of the CDR3 is 15 residues. The germline gives CDR1 MNHNS, CDR2 SASEGT. This chain's CDR3 is CASSDGSALAGELFF. In DNA, the CDR3 is TGTGCCAGCAGTGATGGAAGCGCTTTAGCAGGGGAGCTGTTTTTT.